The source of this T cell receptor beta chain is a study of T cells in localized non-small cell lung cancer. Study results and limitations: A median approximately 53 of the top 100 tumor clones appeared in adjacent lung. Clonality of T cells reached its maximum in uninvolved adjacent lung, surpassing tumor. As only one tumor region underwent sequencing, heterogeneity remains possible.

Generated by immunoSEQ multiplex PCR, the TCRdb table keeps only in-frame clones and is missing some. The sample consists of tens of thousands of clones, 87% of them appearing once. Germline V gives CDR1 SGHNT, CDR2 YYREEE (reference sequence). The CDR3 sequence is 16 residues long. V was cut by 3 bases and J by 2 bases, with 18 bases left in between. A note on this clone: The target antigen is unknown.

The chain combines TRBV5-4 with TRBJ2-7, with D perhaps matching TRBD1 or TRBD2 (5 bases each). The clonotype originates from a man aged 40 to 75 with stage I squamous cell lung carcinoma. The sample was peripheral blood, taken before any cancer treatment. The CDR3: CASSSAGTYRAYEQYF. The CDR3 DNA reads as TGTGCCAGCAGCTCCGCCGGGACGTATCGAGCCTACGAGCAGTACTTC.